This T cell receptor (beta chain) originates from a study of PD-L1 blockade in urothelial cancer. Looking at the study overall: The patients first took atezolizumab in about 2014, receiving 1,200 mg intravenously every 3 weeks. Researchers looked at the blood 3 weeks (second dose) and 6 weeks after treatment began.

TCRdb's table, derived via immunoSEQ multiplex PCR, lists solely in-frame clones and lacks some. In the table there are 85,000 to 95,000 clones, 90% of which are singletons. Indicated time point: pretreatment peripheral blood. As regards this clone: Its antigen is unidentified.

This CDR3 has 12 amino acids. Trimming cost V 4 bases and J 4 bases, with 10 bases left between them. Germline CDR1 reads SQVTM; CDR2 reads ANQGSEA. Study-wide findings and caveats: Lower pretreatment blood TCR clonality, under the median, predicted better survival, researchers reported. In blood at 3 weeks, tumor-associated clones expanded more among patients with durable benefit.

The chain has TRBV29-1 and TRBJ1-2; D gene uncertain. This TCR came from a man in his 60s with urothelial cancer. Sample: PBMCs, taken around atezolizumab (anti-PD-L1) treatment. The CDR3 coding sequence is TGCAGCGTTGTTCTTCGCGGCTATGGCTACACCTTC. Translating it yields CSVVLRGYGYTF.